This TCR beta chain was sequenced for a study of blood T cell repertoires in COVID-19 (dated by TCRdb to 2018 to 2021). About the full investigation: The collaborator samples originated in the United States, Italy and Spain and spanned the acute and convalescent phases of COVID-19. The material from the prospective study consisted of cDNA or gDNA derived from T cells, B-cell-depleted T cells, or PBMCs. The dataset comprised deeply sampled blood TCRbeta repertoires from subjects exposed to, actively infected with, or recovered from COVID-19. The repertoires were made available in a free public database intended to serve as a resource for research on the immune response to SARS-CoV-2. Samples were obtained from the ongoing ImmuneRACE study (first 160 participants) and from over 1,000 subjects provided by 6 global collaborators. A de-identified subject ID, COVID-19 status, age in years and sex were almost always included in the sample metadata. Where HLA class I and class II types were available, the types were taken from metadata supplied by the sample provider, not from assay-based typing.

TCRbeta CDR3 regions were amplified from genomic DNA using the immunoSEQ Assay, a bias-controlled multiplex PCR. Regarding the original processing steps: The number of nucleated cells in each sample was estimated from the amplification of reference gene primers within the assay. Sequence reads were collapsed and filtered to measure the absolute abundance of every unique TCRbeta CDR3 rearrangement. For each sample, productive Simpson clonality was calculated as the square root of Simpson's diversity index over productive rearrangements. TCRdb carries this immuneACCESS record with in-frame sequences only. Its versions omit some clonotypes, under half of them owing to an unresolved V gene in the studies checked, with the rest unexplained. The V and J calls and the clone size are those of that table, but D and trimming were determined from the DNA. This sample has some 150,000 clones in its table, and roughly 84% of those were observed once. The ten biggest clones cover around 8.5% of the sample.

The count of this clone is one. Its antigen is not yet known. The input lacks base qualities; no much larger clone sits a single base away. Whole blood was collected in K2EDTA tubes by collaborating institutions according to the institutions' own protocols. For TCRbeta analysis, collaborators shipped samples in one of three forms: frozen whole blood, isolated PBMCs, or DNA extracted from either of those sample types. On the study overall, not on this receptor specifically: Clinical and demographic metadata were provided uncurated, with the amount varying by source and participant.

Sequencing input: peripheral blood. The sequence derives from a woman aged 55-69 years with acute or convalescent COVID-19.

The CDR3 protein sequence reads: CASSISRGALNTEAFF. The nucleotides are TGTGCCAGTAGTATTTCACGGGGGGCACTAAACACTGAAGCTTTCTTT. This sequence uses TRBV19 and TRBJ1-1; D gene: possibly TRBD1, on 6 matching bases. The germline V gene (reference sequence) yields LNHDA for CDR1 and SQIVND for CDR2. Trimming takes 3 bases from V and 2 bases from J, and the germline ends sit 16 bases apart. The CDR3 spans 16 residues, from the cysteine through the phenylalanine. The retained sequence is limited to the CDR3, 48 bases, with the frame set at the first base. Supplemented by the reference TRBV19 and TRBJ1-1 proteins around the CDR3, the complete variable domain is DGGITQSPKYLFRKEGQNVTLSCEQNLNHDAMYWYRQDPGQGLRLIYYSQIVNDFQKGDIAEGYSVSREKKESFPLTVTSAQKNPTAFYLCASSISRGALNTEAFFGQGTRLTVV.